The 19 T cell receptor beta chains below were found in one sample sequenced in a study of identical twins. TCRdb processed the 5' RACE reads anew with MiXCR; each CDR3 protein has one entry. The table has 400,000 to 550,000 distinct CDR3 sequences, roughly 26% seen once; the top ten hold about 2.7%. These data also featured in a second study, about T cells expressing NK-cell markers.

The specimen was CD4+ T cells sorted from blood. These receptors all stem from a woman aged 18-35 years in good health.

The chain recombines TRBV20-1 with TRBJ2-7; D unresolved. The CDR3 length is 13 residues. Trimming shortened V by 3 bases and J by 6 bases, and 15 bases separated the two germline ends. Germline V gene sequence: CDR1 DFQATT, CDR2 SNEGSKA (reference sequence). The CDR3 nucleotides are TGCAGTGCTAGTGGCTATAGGGATTCCGAGCAGTACTTC. It yields the protein CSASGYRDSEQYF.

The sample holds many counts of this clonotype. The chain is built from TRBV5-6 and TRBJ2-3; D may be TRBD1 (6 bases). Looked up from germline, CDR1 is SGHDT and CDR2 is YYEEEE. Trimming took 2 bases from V and 2 from J, leaving 9 bases between them. The length of the CDR3 is 14 residues. DNA of the CDR3: TGTGCCAGCAGCTTCAGGGGATACACAGATACGCAGTATTTT. Translated, it gives CASSFRGYTDTQYF.

This clonotype was found a few times. The chain links TRBV29-1 to TRBJ1-1; D gene ambiguous. Germline loops: CDR1 SQVTM, CDR2 ANQGSEA. V lost 1 base, J lost 6 bases, and 12 bases lay in between. The CDR3 length is 13 residues. Written as DNA, the CDR3 is TGCAGCGTTGAAGGGCACACGTTCGCTGAAGCTTTCTTT. It translates to CSVEGHTFAEAFF.

This clonotype was observed a single time. The chain has TRBV6-5 and TRBJ2-7; no firm D call. The V end was cut by 2 bases, the J end by 0 bases, with 8 bases between. This CDR3 is 14 amino acids long. Germline V lookup: CDR1 MNHEY, CDR2 SVGAGI. The CDR3 nucleotides are TGTGCCAGCAGTTACGGCGAGCTCTCCTACGAGCAGTACTTC. This codes for CASSYGELSYEQYF.

The CDR3 loop reads CASSVRSQDKVQYF. The CDR3 nucleotides read TGTGCCAGCAGCGTCCGGAGCCAGGATAAGGTACAGTACTTC. This chain connects TRBV21-1 to TRBJ2-7. TRBV21-1 is an annotated pseudogene. The CDR3 has 14 residues.

The rearrangement joins TRBV7-2 to TRBJ2-1, with 9 bases matching TRBD2. The V segment lost 4 bases and the J segment 9 bases; nucleotides outside the gene matches: 4. CDR3 length: 13 amino acids. Germline CDR1 reads SGHTA; CDR2 reads FQGNSA. The CDR3 DNA reads TGTGCCAGCAGCTGGACTAGCGTCGTTGAGCAGTTCTTC. It codes for CASSWTSVVEQFF.

This clonotype turned up a few times. The V and J genes are TRBV18 and TRBJ1-5; D gene uncertain. The CDR3 contains 13 residues. Germline CDR1 is KGHSH and CDR2 is LQKENI. The V end was cut by 3 bases, the J end by 5 bases, with 8 bases between. DNA for the CDR3: TGTGCCAGCTCACCTGCCCACGATCAGCCCCAGCATTTT. Amino acids: CASSPAHDQPQHF.

This clonotype came up a few times. The chain links TRBV12-3 or TRBV12-4 to TRBJ2-3, with 12 bases matching TRBD2. J was trimmed by 6 bases and V by 6 bases; bases with no gene match: 7. CDR3 length: 15 residues. CDR3 nucleotide sequence: TGTGCCAGCAGGGTGACTAGCGGGAGTGGTGATACGCAGTATTTT. Amino acid sequence: CASRVTSGSGDTQYF.

In its sample, this clonotype was seen a few times. The DNA for the CDR3 is TGTGCCAGCAGCCCGGGCAGCGCCTACGAGCAGTACTTC. This gives the protein CASSPGSAYEQYF. This chain joins TRBV3-1 and TRBJ2-7; the D is unclear. The CDR3 consists of 13 residues. With 4 bases removed from V and 2 bases from J, the gap between germline ends came to 9 bases. CDR1 and CDR2 (germline): LGHDT, YNNKEL (reference sequence).

The CDR3 sequence is CASSQAQAGTLDTQYF. For the CDR3, the DNA is TGTGCCAGCAGCCAAGCGCAAGCGGGGACTCTAGATACGCAGTATTTT. The chain has TRBV3-1 and TRBJ2-3; TRBD2 agrees at 7 bases. Germline CDR1 is LGHDT and CDR2 is YNNKEL (reference sequence). With V trimmed by 1 base and J by 5 bases, 9 bases remained unmatched. This CDR3 is built from 16 residues.

The V gene is TRBV24-1, the J gene TRBJ1-1; possibly TRBD1 for D (5 bases). Germline-derived CDR1 and CDR2 are KGHDR and SFDVKD. The CDR3 is made up of 16 amino acids. Trimming pared 2 bases from V and 1 base from J, leaving 13 bases between. CDR3 residues: CATSDSFWGTNTEAFF. CDR3 DNA sequence: TGTGCCACCAGTGATTCGTTCTGGGGCACGAACACTGAAGCTTTCTTT.

The V call is TRBV20-1, the J call TRBJ1-2, with D possibly TRBD1 on 5 matching bases. V lost 5 bases to trimming and J lost 4 bases, with 23 bases between them. Germline CDR1 DFQATT, CDR2 SNEGSKA (reference sequence). The CDR3 sequence is 16 residues long. The CDR3 protein is CSALNPGTVLIYGYTF. CDR3 DNA: TGCAGTGCTCTCAACCCCGGGACGGTCCTTATCTATGGCTACACCTTC.

V and J are TRBV4-3 and TRBJ2-7, with D possibly matching TRBD2 (5 bases). The CDR3 totals 15 residues. Germline assignment: CDR1 LGHNA and CDR2 YSLEER. V was pared by 1 base and J by 2 bases, with 12 bases between. CDR3 DNA sequence: TGCGCCAGCAGCCAAGGGAGACGGGATGCCTACGAGCAGTACTTC. Translation: CASSQGRRDAYEQYF.

CDR3 sequence: CASTRGRDTQYF. CDR3 sequence (DNA): TGTGCCAGCACCAGGGGTCGGGATACGCAGTATTTT. J is TRBJ2-3 and V is TRBV11-2; a possible D gene is TRBD1 (6 bases). This CDR3 has 12 amino acids. Looked up from germline, CDR1 is SGHAT and CDR2 is FQNNGV. V lost 7 bases to trimming and J lost 6 bases, with 11 bases between them.

The V gene is TRBV20-1, the J gene TRBJ2-7, with 12 positions matching TRBD2. The CDR3 extends over 14 amino acids. V was pared by 5 bases and J by 6 bases, with 8 bases of the junction left unmatched. Germline values: CDR1 DFQATT, CDR2 SNEGSKA (reference sequence). CDR3 protein: CSASRLAGVAEQYF. Written as DNA, the CDR3 is TGCAGTGCTTCGCGACTAGCGGGAGTAGCCGAGCAGTACTTC.

This sequence joins TRBV18 and TRBJ2-6; D remains ambiguous. The V gene lost 2 bases and the J gene lost 0 bases, with 11 bases spanning the gap. Germline V gene lookup returns CDR1 KGHSH and CDR2 LQKENI. This CDR3 is built from 17 residues. CDR3 sequence reads: CASSPGSYLSGANVLTF. The CDR3 DNA follows: TGTGCCAGCTCACCAGGGTCATACCTCTCTGGGGCCAACGTCCTGACTTTC. The entire variable domain, with the rest obtained from reference TRBV18 and TRBJ2-6, is as follows: NAGVMQNPRHLVRRRGQEARLRCSPMKGHSHVYWYRQLPEEGLKFMVYLQKENIIDESGMPKERFSAEFPKEGPSILRIQQVVRGDSAAYFCASSPGSYLSGANVLTFGAGSRLTVL.

This clonotype was detected a few times. V gene TRBV20-1 combines with J gene TRBJ2-3; 16 bases are shared with TRBD2. V trimming: 5 bases; J trimming: 4 bases; junction bases outside the gene matches: 12. The germline CDR1 and CDR2 sequences are DFQATT and SNEGSKA (reference sequence). The CDR3 is 18 amino acids. CDR3 region: CSAVYPPGLAGGSDTQYF. For the CDR3, the DNA is TGCAGTGCTGTTTACCCTCCGGGACTAGCGGGGGGGTCAGATACGCAGTATTTT.

The CDR3 sequence: CATDTQQYF. CDR3 bases: TGTGCCACCGATACGCAGCAGTACTTC. The chain employs TRBV2 and TRBJ2-7; D is unresolved. The CDR3 sequence is 9 residues long. Looked up from germline, CDR1 is SNHLY and CDR2 is FYNNEI. Deletions cut 10 bases from V and 8 bases from J, with 9 bases between.

This sequence joins TRBV28 and TRBJ2-5, with 13 bases identical to TRBD2. CDR1 is MDHEN and CDR2 is SYDVKM in the germline V gene. The V and J ends lost 5 bases and 2 bases, in that order; junction bases with no gene match: 11. CDR3 length equals 18 residues. The CDR3 here is CASSLIGTSGTKQETQYF. DNA of the CDR3: TGTGCCAGCAGTCTGATAGGGACTAGCGGGACCAAACAAGAGACCCAGTACTTC.